This T cell receptor (beta chain) appears in the sequencing data of a study of T cell changes during pregnancy in multiple sclerosis. V shed 3 bases and J shed 3 bases, with 15 bases lying between them. Germline V gene sequence: CDR1 SGDLS, CDR2 YYNGEE. This CDR3 has 16 amino acids. Here immunoSEQ multiplex PCR was the method, and the copy in TCRdb shows in-frame clones only, minus some. This table has approximately 44,000 clones, approximately 90% appearing once. The genes are TRBV9 and TRBJ1-4, with D possibly TRBD1 on 6 matching bases. The sample here was CD4+ T cells from peripheral blood mononuclear cells, taken in the third trimester of pregnancy. This sequence was found in a female donor with multiple sclerosis, enrolled in a pregnancy study. The CDR3 coding sequence is TGTGCCAGCAGCGCCAGAGGAGGGGGGGCTAATGAAAAACTGTTTTTT. Its translation is CASSARGGGANEKLFF.